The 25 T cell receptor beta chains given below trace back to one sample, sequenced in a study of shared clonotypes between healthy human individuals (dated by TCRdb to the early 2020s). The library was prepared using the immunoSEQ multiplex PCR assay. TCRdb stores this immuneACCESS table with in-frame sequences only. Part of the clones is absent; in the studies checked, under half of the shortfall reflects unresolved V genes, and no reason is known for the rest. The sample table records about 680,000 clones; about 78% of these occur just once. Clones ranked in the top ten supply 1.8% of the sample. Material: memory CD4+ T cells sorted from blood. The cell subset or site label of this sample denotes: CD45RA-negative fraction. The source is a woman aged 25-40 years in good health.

The CDR3 nucleotides read TGTGCCAGCAGCCAATCGCGAGGTTTGGGGGAAAAACTGTTTTTT. This gives the protein CASSQSRGLGEKLFF. The rearrangement joins TRBV16 to TRBJ1-4; D remains unclear. The CDR3 is 15 residues long. Trimming removed 0 bases at V and 8 bases at J, with 13 bases between. The germline V gene has CDR1 KGHSY and CDR2 FQNENV.

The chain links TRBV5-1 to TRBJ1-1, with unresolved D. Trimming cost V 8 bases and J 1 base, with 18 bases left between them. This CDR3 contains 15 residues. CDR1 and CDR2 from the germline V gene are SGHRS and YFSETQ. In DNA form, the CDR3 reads TGCGCCAGTCACGTAAGCGGACGTACGAACACTGAAGCTTTCTTT. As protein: CASHVSGRTNTEAFF.

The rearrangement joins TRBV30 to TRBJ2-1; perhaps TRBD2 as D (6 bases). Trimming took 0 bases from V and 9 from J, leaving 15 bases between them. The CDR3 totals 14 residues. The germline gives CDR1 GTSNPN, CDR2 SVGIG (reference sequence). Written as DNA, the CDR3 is TGTGCCTGGAGTGTGACGGGAGTGCAGAGTGAGCAGTTCTTC. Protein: CAWSVTGVQSEQFF.

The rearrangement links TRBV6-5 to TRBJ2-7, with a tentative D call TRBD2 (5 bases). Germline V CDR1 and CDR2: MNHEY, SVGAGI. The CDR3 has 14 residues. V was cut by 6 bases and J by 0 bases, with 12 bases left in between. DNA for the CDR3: TGTGCCAGCAGAGGCGGGCAGAACTCCTACGAGCAGTACTTC. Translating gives CASRGGQNSYEQYF.

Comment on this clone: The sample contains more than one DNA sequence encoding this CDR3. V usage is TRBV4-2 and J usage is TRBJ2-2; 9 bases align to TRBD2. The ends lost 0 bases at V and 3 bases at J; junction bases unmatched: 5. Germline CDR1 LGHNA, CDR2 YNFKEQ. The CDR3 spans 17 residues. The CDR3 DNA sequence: TGTGCCAGCAGCCAAGATCGGGGACTAGCAGACACCGGGGAGCTGTTTTTT. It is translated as CASSQDRGLADTGELFF.

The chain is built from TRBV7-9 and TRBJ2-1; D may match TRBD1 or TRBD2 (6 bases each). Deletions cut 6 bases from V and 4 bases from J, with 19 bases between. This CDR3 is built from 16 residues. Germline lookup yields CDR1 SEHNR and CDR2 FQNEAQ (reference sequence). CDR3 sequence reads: CASSLLPTGAYNEQFF. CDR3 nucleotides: TGTGCCAGCAGTCTTCTACCCACGGGGGCATACAATGAGCAGTTCTTC.

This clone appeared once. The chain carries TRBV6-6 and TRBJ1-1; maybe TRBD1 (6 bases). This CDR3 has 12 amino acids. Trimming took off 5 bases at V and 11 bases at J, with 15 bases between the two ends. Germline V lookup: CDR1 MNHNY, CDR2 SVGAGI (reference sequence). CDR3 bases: TGTGCCAGCAGTAACCCCAATACAGGGGCTTTCTTT. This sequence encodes CASSNPNTGAFF.

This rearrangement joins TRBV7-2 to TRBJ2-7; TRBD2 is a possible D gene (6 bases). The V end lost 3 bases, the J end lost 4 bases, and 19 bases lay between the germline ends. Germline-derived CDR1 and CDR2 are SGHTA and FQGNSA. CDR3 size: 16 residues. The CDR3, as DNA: TGTGCCAGCAGCTTCTCGGTAGTTGGCGGGATTTACGAGCAGTACTTC. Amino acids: CASSFSVVGGIYEQYF.

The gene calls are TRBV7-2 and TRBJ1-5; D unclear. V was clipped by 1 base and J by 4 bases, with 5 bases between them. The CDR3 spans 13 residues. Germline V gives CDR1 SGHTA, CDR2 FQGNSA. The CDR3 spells CASSLDPNQPQHF. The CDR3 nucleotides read TGTGCCAGCAGCTTAGACCCGAATCAGCCCCAGCATTTT.

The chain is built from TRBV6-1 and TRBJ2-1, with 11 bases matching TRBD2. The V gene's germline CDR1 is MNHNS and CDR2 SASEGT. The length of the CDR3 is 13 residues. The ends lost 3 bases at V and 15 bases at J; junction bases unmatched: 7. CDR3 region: CASSESSGRPGFF. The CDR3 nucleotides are TGTGCCAGCAGTGAGTCTAGCGGGAGGCCGGGGTTCTTC.

CDR3 bases: TGTGCCAGCAGCCTCTGGACAGATCAGCCCCAGCATTTT. Protein product: CASSLWTDQPQHF. The chain carries TRBV7-2 and TRBJ1-5, with D tentatively TRBD1 (6 bases). V dropped 5 bases and J dropped 5 bases, with 10 bases sitting between them. The CDR3 runs 13 residues. CDR1 and CDR2 from the germline V gene are SGHTA and FQGNSA. The variable domain in full, with the rest retrieved from reference TRBV7-2 and TRBJ1-5, is GAGVSQSPSNKVTEKGKDVELRCDPISGHTALYWYRQSLGQGLEFLIYFQGNSAPDKSGLPSDRFSAERTGGSVSTLTIQRTQQEDSAVYLCASSLWTDQPQHFGDGTRLSIL.

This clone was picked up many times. CDR3 protein: CASTKTGGTNTGELFF. In DNA, the CDR3 is TGTGCCAGTACCAAGACAGGGGGCACGAACACCGGGGAGCTGTTTTTT. The V call is TRBV19, the J call TRBJ2-2; 10 positions match TRBD1. The CDR3 sequence is 16 residues long. V was clipped by 7 bases and J by 0 bases; unmatched bases: 5. Germline values: CDR1 LNHDA, CDR2 SQIVND (reference sequence).

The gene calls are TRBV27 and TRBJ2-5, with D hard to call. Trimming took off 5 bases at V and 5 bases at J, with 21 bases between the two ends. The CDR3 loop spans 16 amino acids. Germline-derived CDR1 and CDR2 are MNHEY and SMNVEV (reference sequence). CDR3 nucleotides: TGTGCCAGCAGTAGCATAACCGAGATGGGTCAGGAGACCCAGTACTTC. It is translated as CASSSITEMGQETQYF.

For the CDR3, the DNA is TGCGCCAGCAGCTTAGGTTACAGGGCTGTCGGAAACACCATATATTTT. Translation gives CASSLGYRAVGNTIYF. The rearrangement links TRBV5-1 to TRBJ1-3; perhaps TRBD1 as D (6 bases). V lost 2 bases and J 4 bases, leaving 16 bases between the germline ends. CDR1 is SGHRS, CDR2 YFSETQ, per germline. The CDR3 consists of 16 residues. Filled out from reference TRBV5-1 and TRBJ1-3, the complete variable domain reads KAGVTQTPRYLIKTRGQQVTLSCSPISGHRSVSWYQQTPGQGLQFLFEYFSETQRNKGNFPGRFSGRQFSNSRSEMNVSTLELGDSALYLCASSLGYRAVGNTIYFGEGSWLTVV.

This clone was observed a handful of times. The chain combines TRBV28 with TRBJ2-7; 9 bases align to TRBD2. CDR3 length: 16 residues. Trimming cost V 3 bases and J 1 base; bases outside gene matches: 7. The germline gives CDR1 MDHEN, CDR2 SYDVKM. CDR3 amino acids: CASSFQRLAASYEQYF. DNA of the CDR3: TGTGCCAGCAGTTTTCAAAGACTAGCGGCTTCCTACGAGCAGTACTTC.

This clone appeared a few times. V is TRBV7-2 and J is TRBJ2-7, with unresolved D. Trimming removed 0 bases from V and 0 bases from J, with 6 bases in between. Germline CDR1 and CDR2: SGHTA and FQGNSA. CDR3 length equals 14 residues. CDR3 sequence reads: CASSLASSSYEQYF. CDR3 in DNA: TGTGCCAGCAGCTTAGCTTCGAGCTCCTACGAGCAGTACTTC.

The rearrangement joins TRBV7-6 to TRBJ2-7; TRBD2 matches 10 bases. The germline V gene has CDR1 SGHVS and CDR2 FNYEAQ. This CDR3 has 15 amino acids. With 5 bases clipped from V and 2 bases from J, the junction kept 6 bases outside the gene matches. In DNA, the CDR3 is TGTGCCAGCAGCGTATCTAGCGGGGGTCCCTACGAGCAGTACTTC. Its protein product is CASSVSSGGPYEQYF. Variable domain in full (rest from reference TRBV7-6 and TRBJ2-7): GAGVSQSPRYKVTKRGQDVALRCDPISGHVSLYWYRQALGQGPEFLTYFNYEAQQDKSGLPNDRFSAERPEGSISTLTIQRTEQRDSAMYRCASSVSSGGPYEQYFGPGTRLTVT.

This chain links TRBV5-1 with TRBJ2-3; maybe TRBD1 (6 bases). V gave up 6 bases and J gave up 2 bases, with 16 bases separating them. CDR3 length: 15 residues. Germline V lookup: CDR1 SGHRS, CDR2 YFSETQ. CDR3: CASKMEGGSTDTQYF. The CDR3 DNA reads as TGCGCCAGCAAAATGGAAGGGGGTTCCACAGATACGCAGTATTTT.

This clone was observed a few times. DNA for the CDR3: TGTGCCAGCAGCCCACGGGCCCACAATGAGCAGTTCTTC. Residues: CASSPRAHNEQFF. The rearrangement links TRBV5-6 to TRBJ2-1; D remains ambiguous. Germline assignment: CDR1 SGHDT and CDR2 YYEEEE. CDR3 length equals 13 residues. The V gene lost 4 bases and the J gene lost 5 bases, with 10 bases spanning the gap. Full variable domain (missing parts from reference TRBV5-6 and TRBJ2-1): DAGVTQSPTHLIKTRGQQVTLRCSPKSGHDTVSWYQQALGQGPQFIFQYYEEEERQRGNFPDRFSGHQFPNYSSELNVNALLLGDSALYLCASSPRAHNEQFFGPGTRLTVL.

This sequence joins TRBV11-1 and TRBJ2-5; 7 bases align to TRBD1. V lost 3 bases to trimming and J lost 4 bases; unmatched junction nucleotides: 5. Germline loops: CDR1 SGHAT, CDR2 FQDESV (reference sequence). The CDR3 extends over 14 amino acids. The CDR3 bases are TGTGCCAGCAGCTTCGACAGGGTCGGAGAGACCCAGTACTTC. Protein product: CASSFDRVGETQYF. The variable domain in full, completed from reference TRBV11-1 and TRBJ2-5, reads EAEVAQSPRYKITEKSQAVAFWCDPISGHATLYWYRQILGQGPELLVQFQDESVVDDSQLPKDRFSAERLKGVDSTLKIQPAELGDSAMYLCASSFDRVGETQYFGPGTRLLVL.

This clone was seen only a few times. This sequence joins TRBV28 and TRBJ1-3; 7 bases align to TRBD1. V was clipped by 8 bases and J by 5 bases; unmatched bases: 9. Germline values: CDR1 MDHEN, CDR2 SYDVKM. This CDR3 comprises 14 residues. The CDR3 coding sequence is TGTGCCAGCCGGGGGAGGGGGCAGAGAAACACCATATATTTT. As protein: CASRGRGQRNTIYF.

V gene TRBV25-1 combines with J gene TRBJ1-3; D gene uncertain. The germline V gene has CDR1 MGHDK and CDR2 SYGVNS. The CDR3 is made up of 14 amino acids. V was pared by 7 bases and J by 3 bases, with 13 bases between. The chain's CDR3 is CASIPGVGGNTIYF. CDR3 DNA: TGTGCCAGCATACCGGGCGTAGGTGGAAACACCATATATTTT.

CDR3 coding DNA: TGCGCCAGCAGCCAGGCCGGACAGGGATTCAACGGGGAGCTGTTTTTT. It encodes CASSQAGQGFNGELFF. The chain combines TRBV4-1 with TRBJ2-2; 8 bases align to TRBD1. Germline-derived CDR1 and CDR2 are MGHRA and YSYEKL. This CDR3 spans 16 amino acids. Germline trimming cut 3 bases from V and 7 bases from J; bases unmatched to any gene: 10.

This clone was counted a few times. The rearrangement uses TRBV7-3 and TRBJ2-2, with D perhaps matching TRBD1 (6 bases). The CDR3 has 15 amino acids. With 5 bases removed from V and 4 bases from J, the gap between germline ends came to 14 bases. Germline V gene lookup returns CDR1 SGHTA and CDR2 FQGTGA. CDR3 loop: CASSRQQGATGELFF. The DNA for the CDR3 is TGTGCCAGCAGCCGCCAACAGGGAGCCACCGGGGAGCTGTTTTTT.

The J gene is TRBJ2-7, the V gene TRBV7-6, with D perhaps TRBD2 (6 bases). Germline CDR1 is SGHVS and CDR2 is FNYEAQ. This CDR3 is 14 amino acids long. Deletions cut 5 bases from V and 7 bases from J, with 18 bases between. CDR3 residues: CASSREGPRGEQYF. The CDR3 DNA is TGTGCCAGCAGCCGCGAGGGACCTCGGGGGGAGCAGTACTTC.